The 10 T cell receptor beta chains below come from one sample, sequenced in a study of cytomegalovirus exposure and HLA in healthy donors. Vbeta (60) and Jbeta (13) primers were used in the PCR. Sequencing used immunoSEQ multiplex PCR; TCRdb keeps in-frame clones, though not all of them. The sample shows under 250,000 clones, about 80% of them seen only once. The sequencing input was PBMCs. The receptors originated from a male donor in good health and CMV-seronegative.

The chain carries TRBV19 and TRBJ2-4, with 8 bases lining up with TRBD2. V trimming: 3 bases; J trimming: 6 bases; junction bases outside the gene matches: 19. The CDR3 runs to 19 residues. Germline V gene data show CDR1 as LNHDA and CDR2 as SQIVND (reference sequence). CDR3 amino acids: CASSMYSTGIAGSLNIQYF. CDR3 nucleotide sequence: TGTGCCAGTAGTATGTACTCTACAGGGATAGCGGGAAGCCTAAACATTCAGTACTTC.

The V call is TRBV7-6, the J call TRBJ1-4; 11 nucleotides match TRBD1. CDR1 is SGHVS, CDR2 FNYEAQ, per germline. This CDR3 region has 15 residues. V shed 5 bases, J shed 4 bases, and the junction held 3 bases outside the gene matches. CDR3: CASSPGTGGNEKLFF. The DNA for the CDR3 is TGTGCCAGCAGCCCGGGGACAGGGGGTAATGAAAAACTGTTTTTT.

The chain recombines TRBV27 with TRBJ2-7; 7 bases are a match to TRBD2. The CDR3 sequence is 16 residues long. Germline CDR1 and CDR2: MNHEY and SMNVEV (reference sequence). With V trimmed by 7 bases and J by 6 bases, 18 bases remained unmatched. The CDR3 is CASTGGKARSGSEQYF. The CDR3 DNA is TGTGCCAGCACCGGGGGGAAAGCGCGCTCGGGCTCCGAGCAGTACTTC.

The chain joins TRBV12-5 to TRBJ2-7; 13 positions match TRBD2. Per the germline V gene, CDR1 is LGHNT and CDR2 is FRNRAP. The ends lost 5 bases at V and 7 bases at J; junction bases unmatched: 11. There are 16 residues in the CDR3. The CDR3 here is CASGQTGTSGTREQYF. In nucleotides, the CDR3 is TGTGCTAGTGGTCAGACCGGGACTAGCGGGACTCGGGAGCAGTACTTC.

The chain recombines TRBV28 with TRBJ2-1, with TRBD2 identical over 10 bases. V shed 6 bases, J shed 1 base, and the junction held 6 bases outside the gene matches. Germline values: CDR1 MDHEN, CDR2 SYDVKM. The CDR3 consists of 16 residues. The DNA for the CDR3 is TGTGCCAGCAGCCAGGGACTAGCGCTTTCCTACAATGAGCAGTTCTTC. It translates to CASSQGLALSYNEQFF.

The chain carries TRBV6-5 and TRBJ2-3; 10 bases match TRBD1. CDR1 and CDR2 (germline): MNHEY, SVGAGI. Unmatched junction bases numbered 0, after V lost 5 bases and J lost 1 base. This CDR3 contains 14 residues. The CDR3 DNA sequence: TGTGCCAGCAGTGGGACAGGGGGCACAGATACGCAGTATTTT. It encodes CASSGTGGTDTQYF.

This CDR3 reads CASSLPGVGEKLFF. The DNA of the CDR3 is TGCGCCAGCAGCTTACCGGGGGTAGGAGAAAAACTGTTTTTT. The chain uses TRBV5-1 and TRBJ1-4; D perhaps matches TRBD1 (5 bases). CDR1 SGHRS and CDR2 YFSETQ come from the germline V gene. The CDR3 sequence is 14 residues long. Trimming left V 2 bases short and J 8 bases short, with 13 bases between.

The V and J genes are TRBV30 and TRBJ1-2, with 10 nucleotides matching TRBD1. The V and J ends lost 2 bases and 6 bases, in that order; junction bases with no gene match: 6. Germline V CDR1 and CDR2: GTSNPN, SVGIG (reference sequence). The CDR3 totals 14 residues. CDR3 sequence reads: CAWSTDRGHHGYTF. Here the CDR3 DNA reads TGTGCCTGGAGTACCGACAGGGGGCATCATGGCTACACCTTC.

The V and J genes are TRBV9 and TRBJ2-2; tentatively, D is TRBD1 (5 bases). The CDR3 extends over 13 amino acids. Germline V CDR1 and CDR2: SGDLS, YYNGEE. V was pared by 0 bases and J by 6 bases, with 6 bases between. CDR3 amino acids: CASSVEGSGELFF. CDR3 in DNA: TGTGCCAGCAGCGTAGAGGGGTCCGGGGAGCTGTTTTTT.

The chain links TRBV7-3 to TRBJ2-6; the D gene is possibly TRBD2 (5 bases). V lost 5 bases to trimming and J lost 2 bases, with 10 bases between them. This CDR3 is built from 15 residues. Germline-derived CDR1 and CDR2 are SGHTA and FQGTGA. CDR3 protein: CASSTRGTGANVLTF. In DNA form, the CDR3 reads TGTGCCAGCAGCACCCGAGGGACTGGGGCCAACGTCCTGACTTTC.